These 31 T cell receptor beta chains originate from one sample sequenced in a study of cytomegalovirus exposure and HLA in healthy donors. The PCR made use of 60 Vbeta and 13 Jbeta primers. Libraries were prepared by immunoSEQ multiplex PCR; TCRdb keeps only in-frame clonotypes and omits some of them. Of 150,000 or so clones in the sample, roughly 66% were seen once. Material for sequencing was PBMCs. The source of these receptors is a woman under 30 in good health and CMV-seronegative.

The rearrangement links TRBV4-1 to TRBJ2-3, with D perhaps TRBD2 (7 bases). Looked up from germline, CDR1 is MGHRA and CDR2 is YSYEKL. The CDR3 contains 17 residues. Trimming took 4 bases from V and 1 from J, leaving 18 bases between them. The CDR3 bases are TGCGCCAGCAGCCGACTAAAGGGGGGGCTCGGCACAGATACGCAGTATTTT. This codes for CASSRLKGGLGTDTQYF.

The chain joins TRBV9 to TRBJ1-4; D ambiguous. The germline V and J ends were trimmed by 3 bases and 1 base, with 10 bases remaining between them. The length of the CDR3 is 15 residues. CDR1 and CDR2 from the germline V gene are SGDLS and YYNGEE. CDR3 nucleotide sequence: TGTGCCAGCAGCGGAAGAGGGCGAACTAATGAAAAACTGTTTTTT. Encoded protein: CASSGRGRTNEKLFF.

The rearrangement links TRBV7-6 to TRBJ2-1; 7 bases match TRBD1. From germline, CDR1 is SGHVS and CDR2 FNYEAQ. V was pared by 3 bases and J by 4 bases, with 12 bases of the junction left unmatched. The CDR3 contains 17 residues. The CDR3 loop reads CASSLGQLPYLYNEQFF. The CDR3 DNA sequence: TGTGCCAGCAGCTTGGGACAGCTCCCTTACTTGTACAATGAGCAGTTCTTC.

This clone occurred once. The CDR3 DNA is TGCAGCGCATCCTTCAGGCTAGCGGAGAACACTGAAGCTTTCTTT. This encodes CSASFRLAENTEAFF. The rearrangement links TRBV29-1 to TRBJ1-1, with D hard to call. The CDR3 is made up of 15 amino acids. Per the germline V gene, CDR1 is SQVTM and CDR2 is ANQGSEA. V was trimmed by 7 bases and J by 1 base, leaving 19 bases between them.

This clone appeared a few times. The chain employs TRBV11-2 and TRBJ2-5; 8 nucleotides line up with TRBD1. V gave up 2 bases and J gave up 5 bases; unmatched junction bases: 7. The CDR3 is 15 amino acids. Germline assignment: CDR1 SGHAT and CDR2 FQNNGV. As DNA, the CDR3 is TGTGCCAGCAGCTTAACTCAGGGGGCTCGGGAGACCCAGTACTTC. This translates into CASSLTQGARETQYF.

CDR3 sequence reads: CASSFRQGPAGELFF. CDR3 sequence (DNA): TGTGCCAGCAGCTTTCGACAGGGGCCAGCCGGGGAGCTGTTTTTT. The chain links TRBV5-4 to TRBJ2-2, with 8 bases lining up with TRBD1. Looked up from germline, CDR1 is SGHNT and CDR2 is YYREEE (reference sequence). CDR3 length: 15 amino acids. Trimming took 2 bases from V and 6 from J; bases not matched to a gene: 6.

The chain carries TRBV5-1 and TRBJ1-2, with 8 bases matching TRBD1. CDR1 and CDR2 from the germline V gene are SGHRS and YFSETQ. This CDR3 has 17 amino acids. The V and J ends lost 4 bases and 1 base, in that order; junction bases with no gene match: 12. The DNA of the CDR3 is TGCGCCAGCAGCCACTGGACAGGGAGGTCATTTAACTATGGCTACACCTTC. Its translation: CASSHWTGRSFNYGYTF. Full variable domain (rest looked up from reference TRBV5-1 and TRBJ1-2): KAGVTQTPRYLIKTRGQQVTLSCSPISGHRSVSWYQQTPGQGLQFLFEYFSETQRNKGNFPGRFSGRQFSNSRSEMNVSTLELGDSALYLCASSHWTGRSFNYGYTFGSGTRLTVV.

This chain connects TRBV28 to TRBJ2-7; TRBD2 matches at 7 bases. Looked up from germline, CDR1 is MDHEN and CDR2 is SYDVKM. The CDR3 is 14 amino acids. The ends lost 4 bases at V and 2 bases at J; junction bases unmatched: 5. The CDR3 is CASSSSSGAYEQYV. The CDR3 nucleotides are TGTGCCAGCAGTTCATCTAGCGGAGCCTACGAGCAGTACGTC.

In nucleotides, the CDR3 is TGTGCCAGCACCCCCCCACGGGAGAGGGCCTATGAGCAGTTCTTC. This translates into CASTPPRERAYEQFF. The chain couples TRBV11-3 to TRBJ2-1; TRBD2 might be the D (6 bases). There are 15 residues in the CDR3. CDR1 and CDR2 (germline): SGHNT, YENEEA. V lost 7 bases to trimming and J lost 8 bases, with 21 bases between them.

J is TRBJ1-5 and V is TRBV18; TRBD1 is a possible D gene (6 bases). Germline V gene lookup returns CDR1 KGHSH and CDR2 LQKENI. The V gene lost 3 bases and the J gene lost 6 bases, with 21 bases spanning the gap. The CDR3 runs to 17 residues. CDR3 loop: CASSPVAGGASAQPQHF. The CDR3 DNA follows: TGTGCCAGCTCACCGGTTGCGGGGGGCGCTTCGGCTCAGCCCCAGCATTTT.

Of note for this clone: Other DNA sequences of this sample code for an identical CDR3. The CDR3 protein is CASSISSATNEKLFF. The CDR3 nucleotides read TGTGCCAGTAGTATTAGTAGTGCAACTAATGAAAAACTGTTTTTT. The V gene is TRBV19, the J gene TRBJ1-4; D ambiguous. Trimming took off 3 bases at V and 0 bases at J, with 8 bases between the two ends. Germline values: CDR1 LNHDA, CDR2 SQIVND (reference sequence). This CDR3 comprises 15 residues.

The chain employs TRBV5-1 and TRBJ1-1; D possibly corresponds to TRBD1 (6 bases). Trimming removed 4 bases from V and 0 bases from J, with 10 bases in between. CDR1 is SGHRS and CDR2 is YFSETQ in the germline V gene. The CDR3 has 14 amino acids. The DNA for the CDR3 is TGCGCCAGCAGCGGACAGAACATGAACACTGAAGCTTTCTTT. Translation gives CASSGQNMNTEAFF.

This rearrangement joins TRBV6-5 to TRBJ1-2, with 8 bases identical to TRBD1. V lost 2 bases to trimming and J lost 3 bases; unmatched junction nucleotides: 8. The CDR3 totals 16 residues. Germline values: CDR1 MNHEY, CDR2 SVGAGI. CDR3 residues: CASSYLGTGSDYGYTF. The CDR3 DNA reads TGTGCCAGCAGTTACCTGGGGACAGGTTCCGACTATGGCTACACCTTC.

This clone appeared a few times. The rearrangement uses TRBV4-3 and TRBJ2-7; D is perhaps TRBD2 (5 bases). CDR3 size: 16 residues. Trimming cost V 1 base and J 5 bases, with 18 bases left between them. From germline, CDR1 is LGHNA and CDR2 YSLEER. The CDR3 DNA sequence: TGCGCCAGCAGCCAAGGGAGGTCAGGTCTTCGGGACGAGCAGTACTTC. Encoded protein: CASSQGRSGLRDEQYF.

The chain uses TRBV5-1 and TRBJ1-4; 7 positions match TRBD1. CDR1 SGHRS and CDR2 YFSETQ come from the germline V gene. This CDR3 comprises 16 residues. Trimming cost V 4 bases and J 8 bases; bases outside gene matches: 14. The CDR3 DNA is TGCGCCAGCAGCACTCCTACGAGGGGGCGGTCGGAAAAACTGTTTTTT. It specifies CASSTPTRGRSEKLFF. The full variable domain, with the rest looked up from reference TRBV5-1 and TRBJ1-4, is KAGVTQTPRYLIKTRGQQVTLSCSPISGHRSVSWYQQTPGQGLQFLFEYFSETQRNKGNFPGRFSGRQFSNSRSEMNVSTLELGDSALYLCASSTPTRGRSEKLFFGSGTQLSVL.

The genes are TRBV7-9 and TRBJ1-5; TRBD1 matches 8 bases. CDR3 length: 14 residues. V dropped 5 bases and J dropped 5; count of bases not matched to a gene: 5. Germline assignment: CDR1 SEHNR and CDR2 FQNEAQ (reference sequence). The CDR3 DNA reads as TGTGCCAGCAGCCAAGGGACAGGCTATCAGCCCCAGCATTTT. Amino acids: CASSQGTGYQPQHF. Full variable domain (remainder filled in from reference TRBV7-9 and TRBJ1-5): DTGVSQNPRHKITKRGQNVTFRCDPISEHNRLYWYRQTLGQGPEFLTYFQNEAQLEKSRLLSDRFSAERPKGSFSTLEIQRTEQGDSAMYLCASSQGTGYQPQHFGDGTRLSIL.

This chain connects TRBV5-1 to TRBJ2-1; D is possibly TRBD1 (6 bases). This CDR3 spans 15 amino acids. In germline, CDR1 is SGHRS, CDR2 YFSETQ. The ends were cut back, 0 bases at V and 0 bases at J, with 7 bases in the middle. The CDR3 loop is CASSLDRASYNEQFF. The CDR3 coding sequence is TGCGCCAGCAGCTTGGACAGGGCCTCCTACAATGAGCAGTTCTTC.

The chain has TRBV5-4 and TRBJ1-5; no clear D. Germline-derived CDR1 and CDR2 are SGHNT and YYREEE (reference sequence). The CDR3 runs to 13 residues. Trimming removed 0 bases at V and 5 bases at J, with 6 bases between. The CDR3 loop is CASSLGVDQPQHF. CDR3 nucleotide sequence: TGTGCCAGCAGCTTGGGAGTAGATCAGCCCCAGCATTTT.

This chain uses TRBV4-1 with TRBJ1-2, with 9 bases fitting TRBD1. This CDR3 has 18 amino acids. The germline V gene has CDR1 MGHRA and CDR2 YSYEKL. The V gene end was trimmed by 2 bases and the J gene end by 2 bases; junction bases not matched to a gene: 12. The CDR3 region is CASSQRTGGANKNYGYTF. The CDR3 coding sequence is TGCGCCAGCAGCCAAAGAACAGGGGGCGCAAATAAGAACTATGGCTACACCTTC.

In this sample, this clone turned up a few times. This rearrangement joins TRBV6-1 to TRBJ1-5; no reliable D call. The V gene's germline CDR1 is MNHNS and CDR2 SASEGT. This CDR3 contains 14 residues. Trimming left V 4 bases short and J 3 bases short, with 10 bases between. CDR3 in amino acids: CASSGSQFNQPQHF. Written as DNA, the CDR3 is TGTGCCAGCAGTGGGTCACAGTTCAATCAGCCCCAGCATTTT.

V is TRBV4-3 and J is TRBJ1-1, with a tentative D call TRBD1 (6 bases). Trimming cost V 0 bases and J 5 bases, with 13 bases left between them. This CDR3 region has 15 residues. CDR1 is LGHNA, CDR2 YSLEER, per germline. The CDR3 region is CASSQDYSGETEAFF. For the CDR3, the DNA is TGCGCCAGCAGCCAAGATTATTCAGGGGAGACTGAAGCTTTCTTT.

J is TRBJ1-1 and V is TRBV6-5; 8 bases line up with TRBD1. J gave up 3 bases and V 2 bases, and 5 bases lay outside the gene matches. The CDR3 spans 15 residues. The germline gives CDR1 MNHEY, CDR2 SVGAGI. CDR3 loop: CASSYAGQGYTEAFF. CDR3 DNA sequence: TGTGCCAGCAGTTACGCCGGACAGGGTTACACTGAAGCTTTCTTT.

The chain employs TRBV5-4 and TRBJ2-2, with 10 bases that match TRBD2. V was clipped by 2 bases and J by 7 bases; unmatched bases: 5. Germline lookup yields CDR1 SGHNT and CDR2 YYREEE (reference sequence). CDR3 length: 15 residues. The CDR3 coding sequence is TGTGCCAGCAGCTTTCTAGCGGGAGCTATCGGGGAGCTGTTTTTT. Amino acids: CASSFLAGAIGELFF.

The rearrangement joins TRBV27 to TRBJ2-1; tentatively, D is TRBD1 (5 bases). Between the trimmed V and J ends, which lost 2 bases and 5 bases, there was a span of 13 bases. The CDR3 runs 15 residues. Looked up from germline, CDR1 is MNHEY and CDR2 is SMNVEV (reference sequence). This CDR3 reads CASSLLPDINNEQFF. DNA for the CDR3: TGTGCCAGCAGTTTACTCCCGGACATCAACAATGAGCAGTTCTTC.

The rearrangement uses TRBV9 and TRBJ2-3, with 7 bases that match TRBD2. The V segment lost 4 bases and the J segment 8 bases; nucleotides outside the gene matches: 16. The CDR3 is 16 amino acids. Germline V lookup: CDR1 SGDLS, CDR2 YYNGEE. The chain's CDR3 is CASSPPQAGGWVTQYF. DNA for the CDR3: TGTGCCAGCAGCCCCCCCCAAGCCGGGGGGTGGGTTACGCAGTATTTT.

The J gene is TRBJ1-3, the V gene TRBV2; a possible D gene is TRBD1 (6 bases). Trimming left V 8 bases short and J 2 bases short, with 10 bases between. This CDR3 contains 13 residues. Looked up from germline, CDR1 is SNHLY and CDR2 is FYNNEI. This chain's CDR3 is CASRAGAGNTIYF. The CDR3, as DNA: TGTGCCAGCCGGGCAGGGGCTGGAAACACCATATATTTT.

The chain uses TRBV27 and TRBJ2-3; the match to TRBD2 covers 15 bases. The CDR3 runs to 16 residues. Germline-derived CDR1 and CDR2 are MNHEY and SMNVEV (reference sequence). J was trimmed by 2 bases and V by 10 bases; bases with no gene match: 7. The CDR3 protein is CATQRTSGGVTDTQYF. The CDR3 DNA follows: TGTGCCACCCAACGGACTAGCGGGGGGGTCACAGATACGCAGTATTTT.

The genes are TRBV25-1 and TRBJ1-1, with TRBD1 identical over 9 bases. V shed 6 bases and J 5 bases; nucleotides not matched to a gene: 10. This CDR3 comprises 15 residues. The germline V gene has CDR1 MGHDK and CDR2 SYGVNS. The CDR3 DNA reads as TGTGCCAGCAGCCAACCGGGACAGGGTAGAACTGAAGCTTTCTTT. Amino acid sequence: CASSQPGQGRTEAFF.

The CDR3: CASSGEGRSEAFF. In nucleotides, the CDR3 is TGTGCCAGCAGTGGGGAGGGGCGGTCTGAAGCTTTCTTT. The V call is TRBV2, the J call TRBJ1-1, with D perhaps TRBD1 (5 bases). V was shortened by 4 bases and J by 6 bases, with 12 bases between the two germline ends. This CDR3 contains 13 residues. Germline V gene sequence: CDR1 SNHLY, CDR2 FYNNEI.

The chain has TRBV11-1 and TRBJ1-2; TRBD1 agrees at 9 bases. In germline, CDR1 is SGHAT, CDR2 FQDESV (reference sequence). Trimming cost V 5 bases and J 7 bases; bases outside gene matches: 2. CDR3 length equals 12 residues. The CDR3 here is CASSTGGGGYTF. CDR3 in DNA: TGTGCCAGCAGCACAGGGGGCGGTGGCTACACCTTC.

The chain carries TRBV4-2 and TRBJ1-6; maybe TRBD1 (6 bases). The V gene's germline CDR1 is LGHNA and CDR2 YNFKEQ. Trimming shortened V by 3 bases and J by 5 bases, and 11 bases separated the two germline ends. This CDR3 spans 15 amino acids. CDR3 protein: CASSQQDSDNSPLHF. For the CDR3, the DNA is TGTGCCAGCAGCCAGCAGGACAGCGATAATTCACCCCTCCACTTT.